The T cell receptor beta chain described here comes from a study of Ad26.COV2.S vaccination and SARS-CoV-2 variants. Study-wide background: Intramuscularly, Ad26.COV2.S was given either once or twice, 56 days apart.

CDR1 is LNHDA, CDR2 SQIVND, per germline (reference sequence). The length of the CDR3 is 14 residues. V was clipped by 1 base and J by 1 base, with 7 bases between them. Treatment described: around 19 received Ad26.COV2.S at low or high dose, single or two shots; roughly 5 received placebo; per-sample allocation not given. Samples came from day 63 after the first vaccine or placebo injection. At a Boston site, the person donating was an adult of 18-55 years. TCRdb's copy holds only in-frame clones and misses some; the assay was immunoSEQ multiplex PCR. The table records hundreds of thousands of clones, about 83% of them present only once.

This receptor was taken from a person between 18 and 59 years old who received the Ad26.COV2.S COVID-19 vaccine or a placebo. The sample was peripheral blood, taken in a trial of Ad26.COV2.S vaccine versus placebo. This chain uses TRBV19 with TRBJ1-1; TRBD1 might be the D (6 bases). CDR3: CASSIGGPNTEAFF. In DNA form, the CDR3 reads TGTGCCAGTAGTATAGGGGGGCCGAACACTGAAGCTTTCTTT. Combining the CDR3 with reference TRBV19 and TRBJ1-1 gives the whole variable domain DGGITQSPKYLFRKEGQNVTLSCEQNLNHDAMYWYRQDPGQGLRLIYYSQIVNDFQKGDIAEGYSVSREKKESFPLTVTSAQKNPTAFYLCASSIGGPNTEAFFGQGTRLTVV.